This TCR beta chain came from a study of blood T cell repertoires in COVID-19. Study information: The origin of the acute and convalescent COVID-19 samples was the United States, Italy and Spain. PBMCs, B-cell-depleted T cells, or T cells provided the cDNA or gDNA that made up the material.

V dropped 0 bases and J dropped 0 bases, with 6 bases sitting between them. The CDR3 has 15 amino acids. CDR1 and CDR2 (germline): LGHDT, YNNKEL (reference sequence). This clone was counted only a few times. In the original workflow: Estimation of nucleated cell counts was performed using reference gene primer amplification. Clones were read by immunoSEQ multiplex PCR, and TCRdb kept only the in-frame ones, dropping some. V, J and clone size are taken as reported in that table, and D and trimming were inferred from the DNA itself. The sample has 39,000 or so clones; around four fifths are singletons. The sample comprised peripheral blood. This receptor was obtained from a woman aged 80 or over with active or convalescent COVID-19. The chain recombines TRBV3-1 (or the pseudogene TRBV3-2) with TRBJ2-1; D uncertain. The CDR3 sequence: CASSQDPGSYNEQFF. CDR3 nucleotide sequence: TGTGCCAGCAGCCAAGATCCCGGCTCCTACAATGAGCAGTTCTTC.